This T cell receptor (beta chain) was captured in a study of CD8+CD57+ T cells in acquired aplastic anemia (dated by TCRdb to the late 2010s). Notes on the research overall: A mean of about 3.2 ug of DNA, ranging from roughly 0.19 to 27.4 ug, was extracted from sorted CD4+ and CD8+ cells. CD8+CD57+ expansion was defined as a frequency above the mean frequency observed in healthy subjects.

As concerns this clonotype: The specificity of this receptor is unknown. No quality values exist for individual bases; no much larger clone is one base distant.

The paper's findings and limits, for the study overall: Twenty-nine CD8+ CDR3 sequences were found in both patients and controls but appeared to be highly expressed in patients and within the immunodominant clones of the patients. No significant difference in CD8+ Simpson's diversity was found between patients and healthy controls (P=0.060).

Genomic DNA served as template for TCR beta VDJ combination and CDR3 sequence profiling. TCR repertoire sequencing was run on an Illumina HiSeq 2000. The study's processing was this. TRBV/TRBJ rearrangement plots, CDR3 size and DJ length profiles, and Simpson's diversity index were used to assess repertoires. The most abundant DNA sequence in the deep sequencing data was defined as the immunodominant clone. CDR3 amino acid sequences were checked for sharing between subjects and were compared against published repertoires and the VDJdb database. The public sequencing data were trimmed at Q25 with fastp and processed into clonotypes with MiXCR by TCRdb, which kept only in-frame beta chains. All rows with the same CDR3 protein become a single entry with the most common DNA and genes. The V and J calls and clone size are TCRdb's, not the authors'. Present in this sample are 200,000 to 250,000 distinct CDR3 sequences, 65% of which were seen just once. The ten largest account for around 60% of the sample.

Expansion of CD8+CD57+ cells had been shown by flow cytometry in the patients chosen for sequencing. Severe acquired aplastic anemia was diagnosed in all patients according to International Study of Aplastic Anemia and Agranulocytosis and Camitta criteria. No therapy had been received by the patients at the time of blood sampling. In the study, sorted CD4+ and CD8+ blood T cells from patients with severe aplastic anemia and from healthy subjects underwent deep sequencing of TCR repertoires. In the USA, patient enrollment took place under clinicaltrials.gov protocols 00001620, 01623167, 00001397, 00071045, 00081523 and 00961064. Ficoll-Paque density gradient centrifugation was used to isolate peripheral blood mononuclear cells. CD4+ and CD8+ T cells were sorted by FACS or magnetic beads before DNA extraction. Sequencing was carried out using sorted CD4+, CD8+, or CD8+CD57+ T cells (not recorded which) from PBMCs. This receptor was identified in a human donor with aplastic anemia.

The nucleotide sequence reads as follows: TGTGCCAGCAGCCGGGCGGGGCAGACAGGGGGCGTTGGCTACACCTTC. The encoded protein is CASSRAGQTGGVGYTF. The rearrangement joined TRBV7-9 to TRBJ1-2; TRBD1 fits 10 bases in the junction. The germline V gene (reference sequence) supplies CDR1 SEHNR and CDR2 FQNEAQ. The V end gives up 5 bases and the J end 7 bases, leaving 13 bases in the junction not matched to a gene. The CDR3 numbers 16 residues from cysteine through phenylalanine. The CDR3 DNA has 48 bases and is translated from base 1.